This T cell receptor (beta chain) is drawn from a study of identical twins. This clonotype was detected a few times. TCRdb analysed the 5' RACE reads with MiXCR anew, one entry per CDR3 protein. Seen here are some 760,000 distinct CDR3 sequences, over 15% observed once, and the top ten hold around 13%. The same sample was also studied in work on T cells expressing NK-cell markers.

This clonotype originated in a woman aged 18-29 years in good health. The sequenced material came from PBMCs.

CDR3 sequence: CAWSLGQSNANTGELFF. Here the CDR3 DNA reads TGTGCCTGGAGTCTGGGGCAGTCCAACGCGAACACCGGGGAGCTGTTTTTT. This chain connects TRBV30 to TRBJ2-2; the D gene is possibly TRBD1 (5 bases). Germline V gene lookup returns CDR1 GTSNPN and CDR2 SVGIG (reference sequence). The length of the CDR3 is 17 residues. V was cut by 2 bases and J by 0 bases, with 16 bases left in between.